The 28 T cell receptor beta chains below come from one sample, sequenced in a study of response to subunit inactivated influenza vaccine. TCRdb re-called the RT-PCR reads through MiXCR, storing one row per CDR3 protein. The table includes about 500,000 distinct CDR3 sequences, approximately 17% detected once. Specimen: CD4+ T cells sorted from PBMCs, collected less than 30 months after vaccination. The origin of the receptors is a man aged 45-69 years who received an inactivated influenza vaccine.

The V gene is TRBV7-2, the J gene TRBJ2-1; TRBD1 aligns across 7 bases. The germline V gene has CDR1 SGHTA and CDR2 FQGNSA. V lost 11 bases to trimming and J lost 1 base; unmatched junction nucleotides: 8. The CDR3 has 14 residues. The CDR3 is CAAATGPSYNEQFF. CDR3 in DNA: TGTGCCGCGGCGACAGGGCCTTCCTACAATGAGCAGTTCTTC.

V and J are TRBV6-2 or TRBV6-3 and TRBJ2-5, with TRBD1 as a possible D gene (5 bases). Trimming stripped 4 bases from V and 5 bases from J, with 14 bases between. The CDR3 has 14 amino acids. Germline values: CDR1 MNHEY, CDR2 SVGEGT. CDR3 sequence reads: CASSSRAGLETQYF. The CDR3 nucleotides read TGTGCCAGCAGTTCCCGTGCAGGGCTGGAGACCCAGTACTTC.

This clonotype was counted ten times or more. The chain couples TRBV12-3 or TRBV12-4 to TRBJ2-1; tentative D call: TRBD2 (5 bases). Between the trimmed V and J ends, which lost 6 bases and 6 bases, there was a span of 21 bases. The CDR3 consists of 16 residues. Here the CDR3 DNA reads TGTGCCAGCAGCTCCCGGGCGGGTGGATCAGGCAATGAGCAGTTCTTC. Translating it yields CASSSRAGGSGNEQFF.

This clonotype was seen a handful of times. J is TRBJ1-1 and V is TRBV12-3 or TRBV12-4, with TRBD1 identical over 11 bases. The CDR3 has 16 residues. The V and J ends lost 5 bases and 0 bases, in that order; junction bases with no gene match: 5. The CDR3 is CASSPGTGGVNTEAFF. The CDR3 bases are TGTGCCAGCAGTCCCGGGACAGGGGGAGTGAACACTGAAGCTTTCTTT.

The V gene is TRBV6-5, the J gene TRBJ2-1, with D tentatively TRBD2 (6 bases). Trimming removed 3 bases at V and 9 bases at J, with 12 bases between. The CDR3 is made up of 13 amino acids. Germline CDR1 MNHEY, CDR2 SVGAGI. The CDR3 protein is CASSYQLRGEQFF. DNA for the CDR3: TGTGCCAGCAGTTATCAACTGCGGGGTGAGCAGTTCTTC.

This clonotype has only a few counts. The chain joins TRBV5-1 to TRBJ2-7, with D tentatively TRBD1 (6 bases). This CDR3 comprises 13 residues. Between the trimmed V and J ends, which lost 7 bases and 3 bases, there was a span of 14 bases. CDR1 and CDR2 from the germline V gene are SGHRS and YFSETQ. This CDR3 is CASSRDTGYEQYF. CDR3 DNA sequence: TGCGCCAGCTCCCGGGACACCGGCTACGAGCAGTACTTC.

In this sample, this clonotype turned up a few times. V usage is TRBV12-3 or TRBV12-4 and J usage is TRBJ2-1; no clear D gene. This CDR3 comprises 13 residues. V gave up 6 bases and J gave up 9 bases, with 15 bases separating them. Here the CDR3 DNA reads TGTGCCAGCAGGGGCCCGGGTCTCGGTGAGCAGTTCTTC. Protein: CASRGPGLGEQFF.

This clonotype has at least ten counts. The chain joins TRBV4-1 to TRBJ2-3; D unresolved. Germline V CDR1 and CDR2: MGHRA, YSYEKL. Trimming pared 0 bases from V and 8 bases from J, leaving 15 bases between. This CDR3 is 15 amino acids long. CDR3 residues: CASSQDGDLSRTQYF. As DNA, the CDR3 is TGCGCCAGCAGCCAAGATGGGGATCTTTCGCGTACGCAGTATTTT.

The rearrangement links TRBV20-1 to TRBJ2-1, with 7 bases that match TRBD2. The trim removed 5 bases at V and 3 bases at J, leaving 7 bases unmatched. The CDR3 contains 14 residues. CDR1 and CDR2 (germline): DFQATT, SNEGSKA (reference sequence). The CDR3 DNA sequence: TGCAGTGCTGGAAAAGCGGGGTACTACAATGAGCAGTTCTTC. Residues: CSAGKAGYYNEQFF.

About this clonotype: The junction departs from germline at one end; a sequencing error may be responsible. CDR3 amino acids: CASSLAGTGGETQYF. The CDR3 nucleotides are TGTGCCAGCAGCTTAGCCGGGACAGGGGGGGAGACCCAGTACTTC. The rearrangement uses TRBV5-1 and TRBJ2-5, with 11 bases identical to TRBD1. This CDR3 region has 15 residues. Germline CDR1 SGHRS, CDR2 YFSETQ.

V and J are TRBV2 and TRBJ1-5, with a possible D match to TRBD1 (6 bases). The V gene's germline CDR1 is SNHLY and CDR2 FYNNEI. CDR3 length: 14 residues. The V end was cut by 2 bases, the J end by 6 bases, with 11 bases between. CDR3 DNA: TGTGCCAGCAGTGAACTTCGGACAGCTCAGCCCCAGCATTTT. Amino acid sequence: CASSELRTAQPQHF.

In this sample, this clonotype turned up once. This chain connects TRBV7-9 to TRBJ2-1; tentative D call: TRBD1 (6 bases). There are 16 residues in the CDR3. The germline gives CDR1 SEHNR, CDR2 FQNEAQ (reference sequence). Trimming cost V 4 bases and J 7 bases, with 20 bases left between them. CDR3 loop: CASSWVLVGGINEQFF. Here the CDR3 DNA reads TGTGCCAGCAGCTGGGTCCTTGTAGGGGGAATTAATGAGCAGTTCTTC.

V is TRBV7-9 and J is TRBJ2-3, with 9 bases matching TRBD1. The germline V gene has CDR1 SEHNR and CDR2 FQNEAQ (reference sequence). Trimming removed 8 bases from V and 4 bases from J; junction bases left unmatched: 7. The CDR3 spans 14 residues. The CDR3 protein is CASGPGQGSDTQYF. The CDR3 DNA follows: TGTGCCAGCGGTCCGGGACAGGGCTCAGATACGCAGTATTTT.

This clonotype was seen more than once but under ten times. This chain connects TRBV5-1 to TRBJ1-1; no reliable D call. Germline V gene lookup returns CDR1 SGHRS and CDR2 YFSETQ. V was pared by 0 bases and J by 4 bases, with 7 bases between. The CDR3 has 13 residues. CDR3 residues: CASSLDIATEAFF. The CDR3 DNA reads as TGCGCCAGCAGCTTGGATATAGCCACTGAAGCTTTCTTT.

This clonotype was observed at least ten times. The CDR3: CASTPLVGVQPQHF. CDR3 coding DNA: TGTGCCAGCACCCCCCTCGTCGGGGTGCAGCCCCAGCATTTT. The rearrangement links TRBV6-1 to TRBJ1-5; D is unresolved. V was trimmed by 7 bases and J by 7 bases, leaving 17 bases between them. The CDR3 is 14 amino acids. CDR1 is MNHNS, CDR2 SASEGT, per germline.

This rearrangement joins TRBV6-5 to TRBJ1-1; D is unresolved. The germline V gene has CDR1 MNHEY and CDR2 SVGAGI. The CDR3 extends over 14 amino acids. V was trimmed by 4 bases and J by 6 bases, leaving 15 bases between them. CDR3 region: CASSSRQAGAEAFF. DNA for the CDR3: TGTGCCAGCAGTTCCCGGCAGGCAGGCGCTGAAGCTTTCTTT.

This chain uses TRBV15 with TRBJ2-5, with D perhaps TRBD2 (5 bases). The V end was cut by 0 bases, the J end by 5 bases, with 13 bases between. CDR3 size: 15 residues. Per germline, CDR1 LNHNV and CDR2 YYDKDF (reference sequence). The CDR3 nucleotides read TGTGCCACCAGCAGAGACCCGACGTCGGGGGAGACCCAGTACTTC. Amino acid sequence: CATSRDPTSGETQYF.

This clonotype was observed many times. CDR3: CASTTSGGRGEQFF. The CDR3 DNA reads TGTGCCAGCACAACTAGCGGGGGCCGCGGTGAGCAGTTCTTC. The chain recombines TRBV12-3 or TRBV12-4 with TRBJ2-1; TRBD2 agrees at 11 bases. The CDR3 is 14 residues long. V shed 7 bases, J shed 9 bases, and the junction held 8 bases outside the gene matches.

There are a few counts of this clonotype. The chain is built from TRBV5-1 and TRBJ1-1, with 9 bases identical to TRBD1. CDR1 SGHRS and CDR2 YFSETQ come from the germline V gene. Trimming took 4 bases from V and 4 from J; bases not matched to a gene: 8. CDR3 length equals 15 residues. Here the CDR3 DNA reads TGCGCCAGCAGCGAACAGGGGGCGCCTGGCACTGAAGCTTTCTTT. It translates to CASSEQGAPGTEAFF.

This clonotype has just a few counts. The J gene is TRBJ1-2, the V gene TRBV20-1; D ambiguous. Trimming shortened V by 0 bases and J by 0 bases, and 20 bases separated the two germline ends. Germline loops: CDR1 DFQATT, CDR2 SNEGSKA (reference sequence). This CDR3 is built from 18 residues. The CDR3 loop reads CSARDLAATLLANYGYTF. The CDR3 DNA follows: TGCAGTGCTAGAGATCTGGCAGCGACTCTCCTAGCTAACTATGGCTACACCTTC.

In this sample, this clonotype turned up many times. The CDR3 DNA sequence: TGTGCCAGCAGTTTAGCTCTCGGTTCCCTTACCTTC. Translated, it gives CASSLALGSLTF. The chain employs TRBV12-3 or TRBV12-4 and TRBJ1-2; D gene unclear. The CDR3 sequence is 12 residues long. V was shortened by 0 bases and J by 14 bases, with 13 bases between the two germline ends.

The sample holds a few counts of this clonotype. The gene calls are TRBV6-5 and TRBJ2-7, with 11 bases lining up with TRBD2. Trimming took 4 bases from V and 4 from J; bases not matched to a gene: 6. Germline-derived CDR1 and CDR2 are MNHEY and SVGAGI. The CDR3 loop spans 15 amino acids. The CDR3 here is CASSSFTSGSYEQYF. The CDR3 DNA reads as TGTGCCAGCAGTTCCTTCACTAGCGGGAGTTACGAGCAGTACTTC.

There are a few counts of this clonotype. The rearrangement uses TRBV27 and TRBJ2-1; a possible D gene is TRBD2 (5 bases). Trimming stripped 6 bases from V and 6 bases from J, with 12 bases between. From germline, CDR1 is MNHEY and CDR2 SMNVEV (reference sequence). The CDR3 runs 13 residues. DNA of the CDR3: TGTGCCAGCAGAAAGTTAAGCGGCAATGAGCAGTTCTTC. Its protein is CASRKLSGNEQFF.

This clonotype was seen at least ten times. The chain combines TRBV7-2 with TRBJ2-2; TRBD2 might be the D (6 bases). Germline V gene data show CDR1 as SGHTA and CDR2 as FQGNSA. The CDR3 contains 15 residues. V was pared by 6 bases and J by 4 bases, with 15 bases between. The CDR3 coding sequence is TGTGCCAGCAGGCCTCCGGGACTCTCCACCGGGGAGCTGTTTTTT. This sequence encodes CASRPPGLSTGELFF.

The chain uses TRBV19 and TRBJ2-7, with TRBD2 as a possible D gene (5 bases). CDR1 is LNHDA, CDR2 SQIVND, per germline (reference sequence). The CDR3 sequence is 14 residues long. With 5 bases removed from V and 3 bases from J, the gap between germline ends came to 14 bases. CDR3 DNA: TGTGCCAGTAGTCGGGGAGACACAGTCTACGAGCAGTACTTC. Protein sequence: CASSRGDTVYEQYF.

With respect to this clonotype: Compared with germline, one end of the junction differs, possibly owing to a read error. The chain recombines TRBV7-7 with TRBJ2-1; 7 nucleotides align to TRBD2. Germline V lookup: CDR1 SSHAT, CDR2 FNYEAQ (reference sequence). The CDR3 spans 16 residues. CDR3 DNA sequence: TGTGCTAGCAGCCCAGCGGGGCTAGCGCGGACCAATGAGCAGTTCTTC. This translates into CASSPAGLARTNEQFF.

The chain joins TRBV3-1 to TRBJ2-3; D ambiguous. The V and J ends lost 5 bases and 10 bases respectively, with 19 bases between them. The CDR3 spans 14 residues. Germline values: CDR1 LGHDT, CDR2 YNNKEL (reference sequence). DNA for the CDR3: TGTGCCAGCAGCAAAGCTATGACCTCCGGCGCGCAGTATTTT. Its protein is CASSKAMTSGAQYF.

V gene TRBV20-1 combines with J gene TRBJ2-5, with D unresolved. The CDR3 contains 13 residues. Germline V lookup: CDR1 DFQATT, CDR2 SNEGSKA (reference sequence). The V and J ends lost 6 bases and 1 base respectively, with 12 bases between them. The CDR3 spells CSATRSAQETQYF. The CDR3 nucleotides read TGCAGTGCGACGAGGAGCGCCCAAGAGACCCAGTACTTC.